A single sample gave rise to the 32 T cell receptor beta chains below, sequenced in a study of blood T cells in healthy people across ages (dated by TCRdb to the mid-2010s). Libraries were built with 5' RACE. Sequenced using an Illumina HiSeq 2500. A second 7 to 11 cycle PCR used a sample-barcoded 5' primer and a J-beta primer mix. Through fastp at Q25 and MiXCR, TCRdb rebuilt clones from the public reads, retaining in-frame beta chains. When rows share a CDR3 protein, they turn into one entry using the most common DNA and genes. This sample is represented by 630,000 or so distinct CDR3 sequences; around 31% of them were singletons. Together, the top ten hold 15% to 19% of the sample. The material sequenced was blood. These receptors originate from a woman aged 80 or over in good health.

Notes on this clonotype: A much more abundant neighbour one base away suggests this may be a read error. DNA for the CDR3: TGTGCCAGCGGCTTCGGACAGGACACAGATACGCAGTATTTT. This sequence encodes CASGFGQDTDTQYF. The chain carries TRBV7-9 and TRBJ2-3; 7 bases align to TRBD1. The CDR3 totals 14 residues. The germline V gene has CDR1 SEHNR and CDR2 FQNEAQ (reference sequence).

This chain connects TRBV20-1 to TRBJ2-3, with D perhaps TRBD2 (5 bases). Germline V gene data show CDR1 as DFQATT and CDR2 as SNEGSKA (reference sequence). The length of the CDR3 is 11 residues. The CDR3 DNA reads TGCAGCCGGCGGGGCACAGATACGCAGTATTTT. It specifies CSRRGTDTQYF.

The chain uses TRBV7-2 and TRBJ1-1; 9 bases map to TRBD1. The CDR3 runs to 15 residues. CDR1 and CDR2 (germline): SGHTA, FQGNSA. Trimming at V came to 4 bases and at J to 2 bases, leaving 5 bases not matched to a gene. The CDR3 nucleotides read TGTGCCAGCAGCTCCCTGACAGGGGGAAACACTGAAGCTTTCTTT. It codes for CASSSLTGGNTEAFF.

The J gene is TRBJ2-2, the V gene TRBV7-8; 7 nucleotides match TRBD1. Per the germline V gene, CDR1 is SGHVS and CDR2 is FQNEAQ. The V segment lost 5 bases and the J segment 4 bases; nucleotides outside the gene matches: 7. The CDR3 totals 15 residues. CDR3 DNA sequence: TGTGCCAGCAGCCTGTCGACAGGGACCACCGGGGAGCTGTTTTTT. Its protein product is CASSLSTGTTGELFF.

This clonotype occurred many times. The chain employs TRBV18 and TRBJ1-6, with a weak D call TRBD1 (6 bases). V was clipped by 6 bases and J by 0 bases, with 12 bases between them. Per the germline V gene, CDR1 is KGHSH and CDR2 is LQKENI. The CDR3 has 16 residues. The CDR3 sequence: CASSVTGNSYNSPLHF. The CDR3 DNA is TGTGCCAGCTCGGTAACAGGGAACTCCTATAATTCACCCCTCCACTTT.

This clonotype was picked up many times. The V and J genes are TRBV7-9 and TRBJ1-6; the match to TRBD1 covers 7 bases. Trimming removed 5 bases from V and 9 bases from J; junction bases left unmatched: 13. The CDR3 has 16 residues. The germline CDR1 and CDR2 sequences are SEHNR and FQNEAQ (reference sequence). CDR3 in amino acids: CASSRQGSINSSPLHF. Here the CDR3 DNA reads TGTGCCAGCAGCCGACAGGGATCCATAAACTCTTCACCCCTCCACTTT.

This clonotype was detected a few times. The genes are TRBV4-1 and TRBJ1-2; 7 nucleotides match TRBD1. The CDR3 length is 15 residues. V was clipped by 0 bases and J by 5 bases; unmatched bases: 6. Per germline, CDR1 MGHRA and CDR2 YSYEKL. The CDR3 sequence: CASSQDGTAVYGYTF. The CDR3 bases are TGCGCCAGCAGCCAAGATGGGACAGCCGTGTATGGCTACACCTTC.

This clonotype was seen many times. The CDR3 region has the DNA TGTGCCAGCAGCCCCCGTCCGGACCGCATCACGGAGACCCAGTACTTC. Amino acids: CASSPRPDRITETQYF. The rearrangement joins TRBV9 to TRBJ2-5; D remains unclear. This CDR3 is built from 16 residues. Per the germline V gene, CDR1 is SGDLS and CDR2 is YYNGEE. With 4 bases removed from V and 5 bases from J, the gap between germline ends came to 21 bases.

A remark on this clonotype: Possible read error: a much larger clone is one base away. The chain carries TRBV13 and TRBJ2-3, with D perhaps being TRBD1 or TRBD2 (5 bases each). The CDR3 contains 11 residues. Per germline, CDR1 PRHDT and CDR2 FYEKMQ (reference sequence). The CDR3 region has the DNA TGTGCCAGCAGCGGGGACCGAACGCAGGATTTT. Translating gives CASSGDRTQDF. The variable domain in full, with the rest retrieved from reference TRBV13 and TRBJ2-3, is AAGVIQSPRHLIKEKRETATLKCYPIPRHDTVYWYQQGPGQDPQFLISFYEKMQSDKGSIPDRFSAQQFSDYHSELNMSSLELGDSALYFCASSGDRTQDFGPGTRLTVL.

This clonotype has at least ten counts. This chain connects TRBV5-1 to TRBJ2-3; D possibly uses TRBD1 or TRBD2 (5 bases each). The CDR3 totals 16 residues. Trimming cost V 4 bases and J 4 bases, with 19 bases left between them. The germline gives CDR1 SGHRS, CDR2 YFSETQ. The CDR3 region is CASSLGALAISDTQYF. DNA of the CDR3: TGCGCCAGCAGCCTAGGGGCGCTAGCAATATCAGATACGCAGTATTTT.

The chain couples TRBV15 to TRBJ2-4, with TRBD2 matching over 9 bases. The CDR3 totals 13 residues. The germline V gene has CDR1 LNHNV and CDR2 YYDKDF (reference sequence). V was pared by 4 bases and J by 12 bases, with 7 bases of the junction left unmatched. The CDR3 DNA reads as TGTGCCACCAGCACTATAGCGGGAGAGAGTCAGTACTTC. This codes for CATSTIAGESQYF. The full variable domain, its missing parts supplied by reference TRBV15 and TRBJ2-4, is DAMVIQNPRYQVTQFGKPVTLSCSQTLNHNVMYWYQQKSSQAPKLLFHYYDKDFNNEADTPDNFQSRRPNTSFCFLDIRSPGLGDTAMYLCATSTIAGESQYFGAGTRLSVL.

The chain combines TRBV5-1 with TRBJ1-1, with unresolved D. Germline V gives CDR1 SGHRS, CDR2 YFSETQ. V shed 4 bases and J shed 6 bases, with 16 bases lying between them. The CDR3 has 14 residues. The CDR3 region has the DNA TGCGCCAGCAGCCTGGAACATAAGACTTCTGAAGCTTTCTTT. It yields the protein CASSLEHKTSEAFF.

The chain joins TRBV10-3 to TRBJ2-1; the D gene is possibly TRBD2 (5 bases). The germline gives CDR1 ENHRY, CDR2 SYGVKD. Trimming took off 5 bases at V and 5 bases at J, with 7 bases between the two ends. This CDR3 is built from 12 residues. The CDR3 is CAISYSDNEQFF. CDR3 nucleotide sequence: TGTGCCATCAGTTATAGCGACAATGAGCAGTTCTTC.

This clonotype was recorded only once. One end of the junction fails to match germline, which may point to a read error. The chain is built from TRBV15 and TRBJ2-5, with a tentative D call TRBD2 (5 bases). CDR3 length equals 13 residues. Germline V gene lookup returns CDR1 LNHNV and CDR2 YYDKDF (reference sequence). CDR3 residues: CATSRAEWETRYF. DNA of the CDR3: TGTGCCACCAGCAGAGCGGAGTGGGAGACCCGGTACTTC. Using reference TRBV15 and TRBJ2-5 for the parts outside the CDR3, the full variable domain is DAMVIQNPRYQVTQFGKPVTLSCSQTLNHNVMYWYQQKSSQAPKLLFHYYDKDFNNEADTPDNFQSRRPNTSFCFLDIRSPGLGDTAMYLCATSRAEWETRYFGPGTRLLVL.

This clonotype showed up just a few times. One base away lies a much larger clone, so this may be a sequencing read error. V gene TRBV29-1 combines with J gene TRBJ2-6; D is undetermined. Germline V gene sequence: CDR1 SQVTM, CDR2 ANQGSEA. This CDR3 spans 13 amino acids. The CDR3: CSFEDPGANVLTF. DNA of the CDR3: TGCAGCTTTGAAGACCCCGGGGCCAACGTCCTGACTTTC.

As concerns this clonotype: This may arise from a read error, as a much more abundant clone is one base away. This sequence joins TRBV11-2 and TRBJ2-6, with no clear D. Per germline, CDR1 SGHAT and CDR2 FQNNGV. This CDR3 region has 18 residues. The V end lost 7 bases, the J end lost 1 base, and 20 bases lay between the germline ends. The chain's CDR3 is CASTSMSGCGSGANVLTF. The CDR3 DNA reads as TGTGCCAGCACCTCCATGTCCGGGTGTGGGTCTGGGGCCAACGTCCTGACTTTC.

This clonotype was seen ten or more times. The chain recombines TRBV11-2 with TRBJ2-4, with 7 bases that match TRBD1. From germline, CDR1 is SGHAT and CDR2 FQNNGV. CDR3 length: 18 amino acids. The V segment lost 5 bases and the J segment 1 base; nucleotides outside the gene matches: 14. Here the CDR3 DNA reads TGTGCCAGCAGCGCCACCCTCGCAGGGGGTAAGGCCAAAAACATTCAGTACTTC. Amino acid sequence: CASSATLAGGKAKNIQYF.

This clonotype occurred many times. CDR3 bases: TGTGCCAGCAGCTTATTCCGAAGAGGCAATGAGCAGTTCTTC. This gives the protein CASSLFRRGNEQFF. The chain carries TRBV7-3 and TRBJ2-1; D call uncertain. The CDR3 runs to 14 residues. The V end was cut by 2 bases, the J end by 6 bases, with 11 bases between. The germline V gene has CDR1 SGHTA and CDR2 FQGTGA.

This clonotype was recorded many times. The genes are TRBV29-1 and TRBJ2-7; D gene ambiguous. Trimming left V 4 bases short and J 0 bases short, with 4 bases between. CDR3 size: 11 residues. Germline lookup yields CDR1 SQVTM and CDR2 ANQGSEA. The CDR3 loop is CSVASSYEQYF. DNA of the CDR3: TGCAGCGTTGCATCCTCCTACGAGCAGTACTTC.

The sample holds many counts of this clonotype. The V call is TRBV11-2, the J call TRBJ2-5; 11 bases are shared with TRBD2. The CDR3 length is 15 residues. V shed 4 bases, J shed 0 bases, and the junction held 1 base outside the gene matches. The V gene's germline CDR1 is SGHAT and CDR2 FQNNGV. CDR3 loop: CASSWTSGYQETQYF. The DNA for the CDR3 is TGTGCCAGCAGCTGGACTAGCGGGTACCAAGAGACCCAGTACTTC.

This clonotype was recorded only once. J is TRBJ1-1 and V is TRBV6-2 or TRBV6-3; the match to TRBD1 covers 7 bases. J gave up 4 bases and V 5 bases, and 13 bases lay outside the gene matches. The CDR3 runs to 16 residues. Per the germline V gene, CDR1 is MNHEY and CDR2 is SVGEGT. CDR3 nucleotide sequence: TGTGCCAGCAGTCCCCGGACAGGCCGGGGCGGCACTGAAGCTTTCTTT. Its translation: CASSPRTGRGGTEAFF.

The chain has TRBV20-1 and TRBJ2-7; D is unclear. V was pared by 2 bases and J by 3 bases, with 11 bases between. In germline, CDR1 is DFQATT, CDR2 SNEGSKA (reference sequence). The CDR3 extends over 13 amino acids. CDR3 residues: CSARPPNFYEQYF. The CDR3, as DNA: TGCAGTGCTAGACCACCAAACTTCTACGAGCAGTACTTC.

This clonotype occurred many times. This chain uses TRBV3-1 with TRBJ2-1; the D gene is possibly TRBD2 (5 bases). The CDR3 runs to 17 residues. Trimming stripped 4 bases from V and 0 bases from J, with 16 bases between. CDR1 is LGHDT, CDR2 YNNKEL, per germline (reference sequence). In DNA, the CDR3 is TGTGCCAGCAGCCCGCGGACTGGGAATCCCTCCTACAATGAGCAGTTCTTC. This sequence encodes CASSPRTGNPSYNEQFF.

The count of this clonotype is one. The chain combines TRBV7-9 with TRBJ2-7; no clear D gene. Germline CDR1 and CDR2: SEHNR and FQNEAQ (reference sequence). The V gene lost 2 bases and the J gene lost 6 bases, with 11 bases spanning the gap. The CDR3 is made up of 13 amino acids. The CDR3 coding sequence is TGTGCCAGCAGCTTACCTCCATCCCGCGAGCAGTACTTC. Translated: CASSLPPSREQYF.

This clonotype was recorded at least ten times. The chain recombines TRBV27 with TRBJ2-1, with D possibly matching TRBD2 (6 bases). The CDR3 has 13 residues. Germline V gene data show CDR1 as MNHEY and CDR2 as SMNVEV (reference sequence). Trimming shortened V by 4 bases and J by 6 bases, and 10 bases separated the two germline ends. The CDR3 reads CASSWYGSNEQFF. The CDR3 DNA reads as TGTGCCAGCAGTTGGTACGGGAGCAATGAGCAGTTCTTC.

Worth noting for this clonotype: A junction end diverges from the germline sequence, so it may reflect a read error. The chain joins TRBV27 to TRBJ1-2; 8 positions match TRBD1. CDR3 size: 16 residues. Germline assignment: CDR1 MNHEY and CDR2 SMNVEV (reference sequence). CDR3 region: CASSFLGQGDNYDYTF. CDR3 in DNA: TGTGCCAGCAGTTTTCTCGGACAGGGAGATAACTATGACTACACCTTC.

This clonotype was counted between two and nine times. A much larger clone differs by one base, so this may be a read error. J is TRBJ2-7 and V is TRBV12-3 or TRBV12-4, with D possibly matching TRBD2 (6 bases). The CDR3 totals 15 residues. The ends were cut back, 7 bases at V and 7 bases at J, with 23 bases in the middle. The CDR3 DNA sequence: TGTGCCAGCACCCTCGCTAGCGCGACCTACAATGAGCAGTACTTC. It is translated as CASTLASATYNEQYF.

In this sample, this clonotype turned up many times. The CDR3 loop reads CSANPGQGGETQYF. The DNA for the CDR3 is TGCAGTGCGAATCCGGGACAGGGAGGAGAGACCCAGTACTTC. The V gene is TRBV20-1, the J gene TRBJ2-5; TRBD1 matches 9 bases. CDR1 is DFQATT, CDR2 SNEGSKA, per germline (reference sequence). V trimming: 6 bases; J trimming: 4 bases; junction bases outside the gene matches: 9. The CDR3 has 14 amino acids.

A few counts support this clonotype. This chain connects TRBV27 to TRBJ1-6; D gene uncertain. CDR3 length: 13 amino acids. The germline V and J ends were trimmed by 2 bases and 9 bases, with 8 bases remaining between them. Germline V gives CDR1 MNHEY, CDR2 SMNVEV (reference sequence). CDR3 DNA sequence: TGTGCCAGCAGTTTACTAGCTGGTTCACCCCTCCACTTT. Translated: CASSLLAGSPLHF.

The table lists this clonotype with a few counts. Its ends do not fully match the called genes, so a read error is possible. The chain employs TRBV20-1 and TRBJ1-4, with D unclear. The length of the CDR3 is 13 residues. CDR1 and CDR2 from the germline V gene are DFQATT and SNEGSKA (reference sequence). The CDR3 DNA reads TGCAGTGCTTCTCCTGGTCTTAATGAAAAACGGTTTTTT. This codes for CSASPGLNEKRFF.

For this clonotype: This sequence may be a read error, since a much larger clone differs from it by one base. The rearrangement joins TRBV20-1 to TRBJ2-4, with TRBD1 matching 8 bases. The DNA end is more similar to TRBJ2-5, so the J call may be wrong. This CDR3 is 14 amino acids long. CDR1 is DFQATT and CDR2 is SNEGSKA in the germline V gene (reference sequence). The CDR3 sequence: CSASCQQGGETQYF. The CDR3 nucleotides read TGCAGTGCTAGTTGTCAACAGGGGGGAGAGACCCAGTACTTC.

Ten or more counts support this clonotype. The rearrangement joins TRBV7-9 to TRBJ2-5, with D possibly TRBD2 on 7 matching bases. With 5 bases removed from V and 1 base from J, the gap between germline ends came to 14 bases. The CDR3 has 15 residues. CDR1 and CDR2 from the germline V gene are SEHNR and FQNEAQ (reference sequence). The CDR3 DNA reads as TGTGCCAGCAGCCCAGTTGCGGGGGCCCAAGAGACCCAGTACTTC. Translated: CASSPVAGAQETQYF. The whole variable domain, remainder taken from reference TRBV7-9 and TRBJ2-5, is DTGVSQNPRHKITKRGQNVTFRCDPISEHNRLYWYRQTLGQGPEFLTYFQNEAQLEKSRLLSDRFSAERPKGSFSTLEIQRTEQGDSAMYLCASSPVAGAQETQYFGPGTRLLVL.